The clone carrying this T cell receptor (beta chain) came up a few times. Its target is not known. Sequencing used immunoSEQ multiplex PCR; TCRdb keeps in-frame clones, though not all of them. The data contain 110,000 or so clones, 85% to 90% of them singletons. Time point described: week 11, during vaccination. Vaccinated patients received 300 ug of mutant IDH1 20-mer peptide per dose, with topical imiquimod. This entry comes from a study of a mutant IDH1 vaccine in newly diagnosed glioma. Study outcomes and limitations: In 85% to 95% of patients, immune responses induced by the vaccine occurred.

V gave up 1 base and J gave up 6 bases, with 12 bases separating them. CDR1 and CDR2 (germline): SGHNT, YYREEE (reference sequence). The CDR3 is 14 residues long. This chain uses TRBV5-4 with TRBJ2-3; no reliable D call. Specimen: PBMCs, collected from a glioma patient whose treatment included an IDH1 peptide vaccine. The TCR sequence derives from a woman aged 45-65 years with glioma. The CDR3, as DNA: TGTGCCAGCAGCTTGACTGACCGAGCGGATACGCAGTATTTT. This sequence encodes CASSLTDRADTQYF.